The clone carrying this T cell receptor beta chain has a single count. How the authors handled the data: Reference gene primer amplification gave nucleated cell count estimates. The protocol was immunoSEQ multiplex PCR, while the TCRdb copy is restricted to in-frame clones and leaves out a portion. V and J calls and clone size follow that table, whereas D and trimming were derived from the DNA. The table shows 200,000 to 250,000 clones, with 82% occurring only once. The CDR3 totals 14 residues. The trim removed 6 bases at V and 5 bases at J, leaving 8 bases unmatched. Looked up from germline, CDR1 is LNHDA and CDR2 is SQIVND (reference sequence). These data originate in a study of blood T cell repertoires in COVID-19.

The receptor's source is a woman aged 80 or over with acute or convalescent COVID-19. Specimen: peripheral blood. The rearrangement links TRBV19 to TRBJ1-2, with TRBD1 matching 8 bases. CDR3 coding DNA: TGTGCCAGTAGACAGACAGGGGTTCGGTATGGCTACACCTTC. Translation: CASRQTGVRYGYTF.